This T cell receptor (beta chain) was identified during a study of blood T cells in healthy people across ages. Study-level points and caveats: CMV status of donors was not determined, possibly confounding expanded clonotype changes.

With a J-beta primer mix and a sample-barcoded 5' primer, a second PCR ran about 7 to 11 cycles. Using its own MiXCR run on the 5' RACE reads, TCRdb lists one record per CDR3 protein. The profile shows 1.5 million to 2 million distinct CDR3 sequences, about 32% of them singletons. This CDR3 is built from 12 residues. Germline V gene sequence: CDR1 SGHVS, CDR2 FNYEAQ. Worth noting for this clonotype: Its antigen is not identified.

The sample was blood. The sequence derives from a woman aged 25 to 45 in good health. This chain joins TRBV7-6 and TRBJ2-4; possible D gene TRBD1, 6 bases. The J call may be wrong; the DNA end is better matched by TRBJ2-7. CDR3 sequence reads: CAVNRVGDEQYF. CDR3 nucleotides: TGTGCCGTAAACAGGGTGGGGGACGAGCAGTACTTC.